This T cell receptor beta chain was captured by sequencing in a study of Ad26.COV2.S vaccination and SARS-CoV-2 variants. Generated by immunoSEQ multiplex PCR, the TCRdb table keeps only in-frame clones and is missing some. The sample contains 300,000 to 400,000 clones, roughly 90% of which appear only once. The treatment denotes: 15 to 20 received Ad26.COV2.S at low or high dose, single or two shots; about 5 received placebo; per-sample allocation not given. Collection of the samples took place on day 63 after the first injection of vaccine or placebo. The germline CDR1 and CDR2 sequences are MNHEY and SVGAGI. The CDR3 is made up of 13 amino acids. Trimming left V 6 bases short and J 5 bases short, with 14 bases between.

The rearrangement uses TRBV6-5 and TRBJ2-7; D is perhaps TRBD1 or TRBD2 (5 bases each). Source: peripheral blood, taken in a trial of Ad26.COV2.S vaccine versus placebo. The sequence came from a person aged 18-60 years who received the Ad26.COV2.S COVID-19 vaccine or a placebo. CDR3 in amino acids: CASRWSGTHEQYF. The DNA for the CDR3 is TGTGCCAGCAGGTGGTCAGGGACCCACGAGCAGTACTTC.